The rows below give T cell receptor beta chains drawn from one sample of a study of OX40 agonist ivuxolimab in advanced cancers. This table comes from immunoSEQ multiplex PCR, and its TCRdb copy is limited to in-frame clones, with some not included. The repertoire holds approximately 76,000 clones, with around nine tenths as singletons. The sequences come from CD4+ or CD8+ T cells sorted from blood, collected in a trial of the OX40 agonist ivuxolimab. The receptors come from an adult with an advanced solid tumor such as melanoma, head and neck, liver or kidney cancer. Both conserved end residues are part of each CDR3. Each record gives: D gene, J gene, clone size, V gene, CDR3 DNA, CDR3 protein. The D gene is left open where the match is weak. Only some rows state a clone size, as once, few, many or a class for expanded clones.

D: .; J: TRBJ2-5; size: .; V: TRBV6-1; DNA: TGTGCCAGCAGTGTCACCGGGATACAAGAGACCCAGTACTTC; CDR3: CASSVTGIQETQYF
D: .; J: TRBJ2-7; size: .; V: TRBV10-3; DNA: TGTGCCATCAGTGAGTCAGGGCGGCAGGTGCCCTACGAGCAGTACTTC; CDR3: CAISESGRQVPYEQYF
D: .; J: TRBJ2-5; size: .; V: TRBV7-9; DNA: TGTGCCAGCAGCCATCCGAACAGGGAGAGGGAGACCCAGTACTTC; CDR3: CASSHPNRERETQYF
D: .; J: TRBJ1-4; size: .; V: TRBV6-6; DNA: TGTGCCAGCAGTTACGTCGGGCGCGGGGATGAAAAACTGTTTTTT; CDR3: CASSYVGRGDEKLFF
D: .; J: TRBJ2-5; size: .; V: TRBV4-1; DNA: TGCGCCAGCAGCCTCGGACAGCAAGAGACCCAGTACTTC; CDR3: CASSLGQQETQYF
D: TRBD2; J: TRBJ2-5; size: .; V: TRBV11-2; DNA: TGTGCCAGCAGCCCTCACCCGGGACTACAAGAGACCCAGTACTTC; CDR3: CASSPHPGLQETQYF
D: .; J: TRBJ1-2; size: .; V: TRBV5-4; DNA: TGTGCCAGCAGCTCAGATTCAGGAAAAACCCTCCGAGGCTACACCTTC; CDR3: CASSSDSGKTLRGYTF
D: .; J: TRBJ2-7; size: .; V: TRBV5-1; DNA: TGCGCCAGCAAATTCCACGTTAGCGGAGGAAGCTCCTACGAGCAGTACTTC; CDR3: CASKFHVSGGSSYEQYF
D: TRBD1; J: TRBJ2-5; size: .; V: TRBV6-5; DNA: TGTGCCAGCAGTTACTCGACAGGGAGTGAGACCCAGTACTTC; CDR3: CASSYSTGSETQYF
D: .; J: TRBJ1-5; size: .; V: TRBV10-2; DNA: TGCGCCAGCAGTGGGGTCCTCAATCAGCCCCAGCATTTT; CDR3: CASSGVLNQPQHF
D: .; J: TRBJ2-1; size: .; V: TRBV15; DNA: TGTGCCACCAGCCGAGGAGTGGGGGCCACCTACAATGAGCAGTTCTTC; CDR3: CATSRGVGATYNEQFF
D: TRBD2; J: TRBJ2-7; size: .; V: TRBV5-4; DNA: TGTGCCAGCAGTTTCCAGGCTAGCGGGAAGTACGAGCAGTACTTC; CDR3: CASSFQASGKYEQYF
D: TRBD1; J: TRBJ1-2; size: few; V: TRBV18; DNA: TGTGCCAGCTCACAGGGACAGGGGAACTATGGCTACACCTTC; CDR3: CASSQGQGNYGYTF
D: .; J: TRBJ2-7; size: .; V: TRBV5-5; DNA: TGTGCCAGCAGCTTGGGACTACAATCCTACGAGCAGTACTTC; CDR3: CASSLGLQSYEQYF
D: .; J: TRBJ2-1; size: .; V: TRBV5-4; DNA: TGTGCCAGCAGCTTGAAAGGGAATGAGCAGTTCTTC; CDR3: CASSLKGNEQFF
D: TRBD2; J: TRBJ2-3; size: .; V: TRBV19; DNA: TGTGCCAGCTCCCGTCTGTCCGGGGGGGCAACAGATACGCAGTATTTT; CDR3: CASSRLSGGATDTQYF
D: TRBD1; J: TRBJ2-7; size: .; V: TRBV28; DNA: TGTGCCAGCACCCCTACGACAGGGATCTCCTACGAGCAGTACTTC; CDR3: CASTPTTGISYEQYF
D: .; J: TRBJ1-1; size: .; V: TRBV2; DNA: TGTGCCAGCAAGTCGGGGGCTATGAACACTGAAGCTTTCTTT; CDR3: CASKSGAMNTEAFF
D: TRBD2; J: TRBJ2-1; size: .; V: TRBV7-2; DNA: TGTGCCAGCAGCTTAGTTAGGTCAGCGGGAGGGCCCTGGGATGAGCAGTTCTTC; CDR3: CASSLVRSAGGPWDEQFF
D: TRBD2; J: TRBJ2-1; size: .; V: TRBV7-9; DNA: TGTGCCAGCAGTTACTCTACGGGGGGGCATGAGCAGTTCTTC; CDR3: CASSYSTGGHEQFF
D: .; J: TRBJ2-1; size: .; V: TRBV7-9; DNA: TGTGCCAGCAGCTTAGAAGTTAATGAGCAGTTCTTC; CDR3: CASSLEVNEQFF
D: .; J: TRBJ2-3; size: .; V: TRBV9; DNA: TGTGCCAGCAGCGTACGGGGTTCAGATACGCAGTATTTT; CDR3: CASSVRGSDTQYF
D: TRBD1; J: TRBJ1-1; size: .; V: TRBV28; DNA: TGTGCCAGCAGTTTAGACCCGGGACAGTGGAACACTGAAGCTTTCTTT; CDR3: CASSLDPGQWNTEAFF
D: .; J: TRBJ1-5; size: .; V: TRBV27; DNA: TGTGCCAGCAGTTTCGGGGCAGTGCCACAGCCCCAGCATTTT; CDR3: CASSFGAVPQPQHF
D: .; J: TRBJ2-1; size: .; V: TRBV2; DNA: TGTGCCAGCAGGCCGGGTTCGGTCTACAATGAGCAGTTCTTC; CDR3: CASRPGSVYNEQFF
D: .; J: TRBJ1-5; size: .; V: TRBV27; DNA: TGTGCCAGCAGCCCTACAGGGAATCAGCCCCAGCATTTT; CDR3: CASSPTGNQPQHF
D: .; J: TRBJ1-1; size: .; V: TRBV7-9; DNA: TGTGCCAGCAGCTTAAGGGATGGGACTGAAGCTTTCTTT; CDR3: CASSLRDGTEAFF
D: .; J: TRBJ1-2; size: .; V: TRBV4-1; DNA: TGCGCCAGCAGCCGGAACTCGGACAGAGGTGGCTACACCTTC; CDR3: CASSRNSDRGGYTF
D: .; J: TRBJ2-7; size: .; V: TRBV11-2; DNA: TGTGCCAGCAGCAGTGACCTTTCCTACGAGCAGTACTTC; CDR3: CASSSDLSYEQYF
D: TRBD1; J: TRBJ1-2; size: few; V: TRBV7-6; DNA: TGTGCCAGCAGCTTAAGACAGGGGAACTATGGCTACACCTTC; CDR3: CASSLRQGNYGYTF
D: .; J: TRBJ2-1; size: .; V: TRBV19; DNA: TGTGCCAGTAGTATGTTCATGGGCTCCTACAATGAGCAGTTCTTC; CDR3: CASSMFMGSYNEQFF
D: .; J: TRBJ2-1; size: .; V: TRBV11-3; DNA: TGTGCCAGCAACGAAGGGGGAGGCTACAATGAGCAGTTCTTC; CDR3: CASNEGGGYNEQFF
D: .; J: TRBJ1-2; size: few; V: TRBV9; DNA: TGTGCCAGCAGCGGTTATGGCTACACCTTC; CDR3: CASSGYGYTF
D: TRBD2; J: TRBJ2-3; size: .; V: TRBV10-3; DNA: TGTGCCATCAGTGACCCCAGCGGGAGCCGAGATACGCAGTATTTT; CDR3: CAISDPSGSRDTQYF
D: TRBD2; J: TRBJ2-2; size: .; V: TRBV5-1; DNA: TGCGCCAGCAGTCGGCTAGCGGGAGGTTCGAACACCGGGGAGCTGTTTTTT; CDR3: CASSRLAGGSNTGELFF
D: .; J: TRBJ2-5; size: .; V: TRBV18; DNA: TGTGCCAGCACTAACCAAGAGACCCAGTACTTC; CDR3: CASTNQETQYF
D: .; J: TRBJ2-7; size: .; V: TRBV2; DNA: TGTGCCAGCGGGGGGACGGAATCCTACGAGCAGTACTTC; CDR3: CASGGTESYEQYF
D: .; J: TRBJ2-7; size: .; V: TRBV7-2; DNA: TGTGCCAGCAGCTTAGGGACCCCCGAGCAGTACTTC; CDR3: CASSLGTPEQYF
D: .; J: TRBJ2-3; size: once; V: TRBV11-3; DNA: TGTGCCAGCAGCCTTGGGGAAGGACTACCCACTCGCACAGATACGCAGTATTTT; CDR3: CASSLGEGLPTRTDTQYF
D: .; J: TRBJ1-5; size: .; V: TRBV5-6; DNA: TGTGCCAGCAGCCTATCTCCGGGGCTTTATAGCAATCAGCCCCAGCATTTT; CDR3: CASSLSPGLYSNQPQHF
D: .; J: TRBJ2-2; size: .; V: TRBV10-3; DNA: TGTGCCATCCCCCTGAGGGGAGATCCCACCGGGGAGCTGTTTTTT; CDR3: CAIPLRGDPTGELFF
D: .; J: TRBJ2-4; size: once; V: TRBV27; DNA: TGTGCCAGCAGTTTAAGCCCGGGGGCGCGGGCCAAAAACATTCAGTACTTC; CDR3: CASSLSPGARAKNIQYF
D: .; J: TRBJ2-7; size: .; V: TRBV28; DNA: TGTGCCAGCAGCCCCCTCTACGAGCAGTACTTC; CDR3: CASSPLYEQYF